This TCR beta chain was identified during a study of shared clonotypes between healthy human individuals. The germline V gene has CDR1 MNHEY and CDR2 SVGAGI. V was cut by 3 bases and J by 5 bases, with 11 bases left in between. This CDR3 spans 14 amino acids. The naive CD8 subset, CD45RO-negative cells positively selected for CCR7, excluded terminally differentiated effector memory CD45RA+ cells. General study points: Sampling covered blood only; tissue repertoires likely differ. How much donors shared clonotypes was expected to be affected by sequencing depth.

Clones were read by immunoSEQ multiplex PCR, and TCRdb kept only the in-frame ones, dropping some. This sample carries about 2.1 million clones, roughly 91% of them seen once, and the ten largest clones take approximately 1.7%. Concerning this clone itself: The antigen is not known.

This chain connects TRBV6-5 to TRBJ2-1, with a possible D match to TRBD1 (5 bases). Sequences were obtained from naive CD8+ T cells from PBMCs. This TCR was sampled from a man between 18 and 35 years old in good health. Some clones in this sample may be carry-over from other donors' samples. The CDR3 nucleotides are TGTGCCAGCAGTTATCGACAGCATCACAATGAGCAGTTCTTC. As protein: CASSYRQHHNEQFF.